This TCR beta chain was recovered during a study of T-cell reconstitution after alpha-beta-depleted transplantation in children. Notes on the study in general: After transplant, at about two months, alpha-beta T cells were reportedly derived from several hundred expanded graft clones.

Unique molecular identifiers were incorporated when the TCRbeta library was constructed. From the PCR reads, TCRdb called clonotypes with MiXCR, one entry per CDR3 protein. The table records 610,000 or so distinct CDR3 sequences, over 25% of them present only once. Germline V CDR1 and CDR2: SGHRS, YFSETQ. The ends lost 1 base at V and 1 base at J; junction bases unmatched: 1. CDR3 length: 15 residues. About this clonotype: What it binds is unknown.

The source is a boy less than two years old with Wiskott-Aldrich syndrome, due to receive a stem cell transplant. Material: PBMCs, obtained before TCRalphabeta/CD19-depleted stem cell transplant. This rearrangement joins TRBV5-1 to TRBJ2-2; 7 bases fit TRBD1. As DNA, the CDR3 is TGCGCCAGCAGCTTGACAGGGGTGAACACCGGGGAGCTGTTTTTT. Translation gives CASSLTGVNTGELFF. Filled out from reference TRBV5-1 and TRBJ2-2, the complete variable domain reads KAGVTQTPRYLIKTRGQQVTLSCSPISGHRSVSWYQQTPGQGLQFLFEYFSETQRNKGNFPGRFSGRQFSNSRSEMNVSTLELGDSALYLCASSLTGVNTGELFFGEGSRLTVL.